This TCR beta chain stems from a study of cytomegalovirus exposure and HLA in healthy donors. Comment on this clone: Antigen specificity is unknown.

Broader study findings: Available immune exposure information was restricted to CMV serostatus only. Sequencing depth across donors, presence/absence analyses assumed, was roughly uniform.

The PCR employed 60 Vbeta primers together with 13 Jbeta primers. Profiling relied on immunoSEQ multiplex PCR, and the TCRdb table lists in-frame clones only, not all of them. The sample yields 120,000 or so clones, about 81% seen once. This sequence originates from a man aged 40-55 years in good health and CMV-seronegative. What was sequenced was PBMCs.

This CDR3 is CASSKTSGGFRPTDTQYF. The CDR3 DNA sequence: TGCGCCAGCAGTAAGACTAGCGGGGGGTTTCGGCCCACAGATACGCAGTATTTT. The rearrangement links TRBV10-1 to TRBJ2-3, with TRBD2 matching 13 bases. Germline-derived CDR1 and CDR2 are WNHNN and SYGVQD (reference sequence). This CDR3 is 18 amino acids long. Unmatched junction bases numbered 10, after V lost 5 bases and J lost 2 bases.